Following are 26 T cell receptor beta chains from one sample sequenced in a study of CD8 T cells in Susac syndrome. 0.5 to 1 ug RNA was reverse transcribed with random hexamers. From the immunoSEQ multiplex PCR reads, TCRdb called clonotypes with MiXCR, one entry per CDR3 protein. The sample contains under 200,000 distinct CDR3 sequences, 91% of which appear only once. The sequenced material came from CD4+ T cells from PBMCs. The source of these receptors is a human donor with Susac syndrome.

V gene TRBV6-1 combines with J gene TRBJ2-3, with 9 bases lining up with TRBD1. Germline-derived CDR1 and CDR2 are MNHNS and SASEGT. The J segment lost 1 base and the V segment lost 6 bases, leaving 5 bases of the junction unmatched. This CDR3 comprises 15 residues. CDR3 loop: CASRPGTGRTDTQYF. Here the CDR3 DNA reads TGTGCCAGCAGACCCGGGACAGGGCGCACAGATACGCAGTATTTT.

This clonotype is a singleton in its sample. The rearrangement joins TRBV24-1 to TRBJ2-1, with TRBD2 matching 7 bases. Trimming cost V 7 bases and J 6 bases; bases outside gene matches: 17. Germline loops: CDR1 KGHDR, CDR2 SFDVKD. The CDR3 is 17 residues long. The CDR3 is CATRDQTGVAGLNEQFF. The DNA for the CDR3 is TGTGCCACCAGAGACCAGACTGGGGTAGCGGGCCTCAATGAGCAGTTCTTC.

The chain has TRBV28 and TRBJ1-4, with D maybe TRBD1 (6 bases). Trimming removed 5 bases at V and 2 bases at J, with 12 bases between. This CDR3 has 15 amino acids. In germline, CDR1 is MDHEN, CDR2 SYDVKM. CDR3 DNA: TGTGCCAGCAGTCCACAGGGTGGGACTAATGAAAAACTGTTTTTT. It encodes CASSPQGGTNEKLFF. Complete variable domain (other parts from reference TRBV28 and TRBJ1-4): DVKVTQSSRYLVKRTGEKVFLECVQDMDHENMFWYRQDPGLGLRLIYFSYDVKMKEKGDIPEGYSVSREKKERFSLILESASTNQTSMYLCASSPQGGTNEKLFFGSGTQLSVL.

The rearrangement uses TRBV6-1 and TRBJ2-1; TRBD2 matches 10 bases. CDR3 length equals 14 residues. V was pared by 5 bases and J by 7 bases, with 5 bases of the junction left unmatched. Germline loops: CDR1 MNHNS, CDR2 SASEGT. The CDR3 sequence is CASSTAAGGNEQFF. The CDR3 bases are TGTGCCAGCAGTACAGCAGCGGGGGGGAATGAGCAGTTCTTC.

The chain employs TRBV5-1 and TRBJ2-7; TRBD1 aligns across 8 bases. The CDR3 consists of 14 residues. The V gene's germline CDR1 is SGHRS and CDR2 YFSETQ. Trimming at V came to 3 bases and at J to 0 bases, leaving 2 bases not matched to a gene. CDR3 loop: CASSWTGSSYEQYF. Here the CDR3 DNA reads TGCGCCAGCAGCTGGACAGGGTCCTCCTACGAGCAGTACTTC.

The rearrangement joins TRBV10-2 to TRBJ1-4, with a tentative D call TRBD1 (5 bases). The CDR3 runs to 14 residues. Germline CDR1 is WSHSY and CDR2 is SAAADI. V lost 4 bases, J lost 4 bases, and 10 bases lay in between. CDR3: CASSGAGDNEKLFF. The CDR3 DNA reads as TGCGCCAGCAGTGGTGCGGGGGATAATGAAAAACTGTTTTTT.

This clonotype was seen a few times. This sequence joins TRBV20-1 and TRBJ2-7; TRBD2 is a possible D gene (5 bases). V was clipped by 3 bases and J by 0 bases, with 9 bases between them. The CDR3 runs to 13 residues. Germline lookup yields CDR1 DFQATT and CDR2 SNEGSKA (reference sequence). The CDR3 DNA follows: TGCAGTGCTAGGGTAGCGAGCTCCTACGAGCAGTACTTC. It codes for CSARVASSYEQYF.

This chain uses TRBV5-1 with TRBJ1-4; a weak D match, TRBD1 (6 bases). Germline V CDR1 and CDR2: SGHRS, YFSETQ. V was shortened by 4 bases and J by 3 bases, with 10 bases between the two germline ends. CDR3 size: 14 residues. As DNA, the CDR3 is TGCGCCAGCAGCCGACAGGCCCCTAATGAAAAACTGTTTTTT. As protein: CASSRQAPNEKLFF.

The chain uses TRBV5-1 and TRBJ2-3; D may be TRBD2 (5 bases). Germline CDR1 is SGHRS and CDR2 is YFSETQ. V was clipped by 0 bases and J by 1 base, with 12 bases between them. The CDR3 is made up of 16 amino acids. The CDR3 coding sequence is TGCGCCAGCAGCTTGGGGTCGGGATATGGCACAGATACGCAGTATTTT. Residues: CASSLGSGYGTDTQYF.

The J gene is TRBJ2-7, the V gene TRBV5-1, with 7 positions matching TRBD2. Germline V CDR1 and CDR2: SGHRS, YFSETQ. The CDR3 loop spans 15 amino acids. The junction had 7 bases not matched to a gene; V was cut back by 4 bases and J by 0 bases. The CDR3 region is CASSPGLVFSYEQYF. The CDR3 region has the DNA TGCGCCAGCAGCCCAGGACTAGTCTTCTCCTACGAGCAGTACTTC.

This clonotype was observed a single time. The genes are TRBV5-1 and TRBJ2-3, with 11 bases that match TRBD2. This CDR3 is 16 amino acids long. From germline, CDR1 is SGHRS and CDR2 YFSETQ. Trimming cost V 0 bases and J 5 bases; bases outside gene matches: 5. The CDR3 sequence is CASSLGLAGKGDTQYF. The CDR3, as DNA: TGCGCCAGCAGCTTGGGACTAGCGGGGAAAGGAGATACGCAGTATTTT.

There are many counts of this clonotype. One junction end disagrees with the germline gene, perhaps due to a read error. This chain links TRBV11-2 with TRBJ2-1, with TRBD2 matching over 7 bases. Germline V gives CDR1 SGHAT, CDR2 FQNNGV. The CDR3 has 15 amino acids. CDR3 loop: CASSLGGSSYNEQFF. The CDR3 coding sequence is TGTGCCAGCAGTTTAGGCGGGAGCTCCTACAATGAGCAGTTCTTC.

This clonotype has only a few counts. The genes are TRBV27 and TRBJ2-3; tentatively, D is TRBD1 (6 bases). V was shortened by 5 bases and J by 3 bases, with 12 bases between the two germline ends. CDR3 length: 14 amino acids. Germline CDR1 is MNHEY and CDR2 is SMNVEV (reference sequence). CDR3 loop: CASSARGTTDTQYF. CDR3 DNA sequence: TGTGCCAGCAGTGCCAGGGGAACAACAGATACGCAGTATTTT.

The chain joins TRBV20-1 to TRBJ1-1, with 9 bases lining up with TRBD1. Per the germline V gene, CDR1 is DFQATT and CDR2 is SNEGSKA (reference sequence). There are 14 residues in the CDR3. The V gene end was trimmed by 5 bases and the J gene end by 2 bases; junction bases not matched to a gene: 6. CDR3 amino acids: CSAVTGGYNTEAFF. The DNA for the CDR3 is TGCAGTGCTGTAACAGGGGGCTATAACACTGAAGCTTTCTTT.

The rearrangement uses TRBV14 and TRBJ2-5; D gene uncertain. CDR3 length: 14 residues. Between the trimmed V and J ends, which lost 3 bases and 0 bases, there was a span of 8 bases. Germline V gives CDR1 SGHDN, CDR2 FVKESK. The DNA for the CDR3 is TGTGCCAGCAGCCAGGGCCGCAACCAAGAGACCCAGTACTTC. It specifies CASSQGRNQETQYF. The variable domain in full, with the rest retrieved from reference TRBV14 and TRBJ2-5, is EAGVTQFPSHSVIEKGQTVTLRCDPISGHDNLYWYRRVMGKEIKFLLHFVKESKQDESGMPNNRFLAERTGGTYSTLKVQPAELEDSGVYFCASSQGRNQETQYFGPGTRLLVL.

This chain links TRBV6-1 with TRBJ1-2; possibly TRBD1 for D (6 bases). The germline CDR1 and CDR2 sequences are MNHNS and SASEGT. V lost 7 bases to trimming and J lost 3 bases, with 21 bases between them. The CDR3 has 16 residues. In DNA form, the CDR3 reads TGTGCCAGCACCTCTTTCGCAGGGGTGCGTTACTATGGCTACACCTTC. As protein: CASTSFAGVRYYGYTF.

The chain uses TRBV30 and TRBJ2-2; 8 bases line up with TRBD2. CDR1 is GTSNPN, CDR2 SVGIG, per germline (reference sequence). V lost 3 bases to trimming and J lost 5 bases; unmatched junction nucleotides: 5. This CDR3 has 14 amino acids. CDR3 loop: CAWSRGGYTGELFF. CDR3 DNA: TGTGCCTGGAGCCGGGGGGGTTATACCGGGGAGCTGTTTTTT.

The chain recombines TRBV15 with TRBJ1-2; 9 positions agree with TRBD1. V shed 3 bases and J 9 bases; nucleotides not matched to a gene: 5. The length of the CDR3 is 13 residues. The germline gives CDR1 LNHNV, CDR2 YYDKDF (reference sequence). The CDR3 sequence is CATSSGQGIRYTF. The CDR3 DNA reads as TGTGCCACCAGCAGTGGACAGGGGATTCGCTACACCTTC.

The chain couples TRBV5-4 to TRBJ2-1; D could derive from TRBD1 or TRBD2 (5 bases each). Trimming took 4 bases from V and 8 from J, leaving 16 bases between them. The CDR3 consists of 14 residues. Germline-derived CDR1 and CDR2 are SGHNT and YYREEE (reference sequence). The CDR3 coding sequence is TGTGCCAGCAGCCCACAGTATGGGGGAGATGAGCAGTTCTTC. Translating it yields CASSPQYGGDEQFF.

CDR3 nucleotides: TGTGCCAGCAGTTTATTCAGGGAGTTTAAGGGCAATGAGCAGTTCTTC. Translating gives CASSLFREFKGNEQFF. The chain joins TRBV28 to TRBJ2-1; D possibly uses TRBD1 or TRBD2 (5 bases each). V lost 1 base and J lost 6, with 16 bases in between. CDR1 and CDR2 (germline): MDHEN, SYDVKM. This CDR3 spans 16 amino acids.

On this clonotype: The junction departs from the called germline gene at one end, perhaps through a read error. This chain links TRBV7-8 with TRBJ2-1, with a weak D call TRBD1 (6 bases). The V gene's germline CDR1 is SGHVS and CDR2 FQNEAQ. The length of the CDR3 is 15 residues. In nucleotides, the CDR3 is TGTGCCAGCAGCCATCGTAGGGGGTCCTCCAATGAGCAGTTCTTC. Translated: CASSHRRGSSNEQFF. Full variable domain (missing parts from reference TRBV7-8 and TRBJ2-1): GAGVSQSPRYKVAKRGQDVALRCDPISGHVSLFWYQQALGQGPEFLTYFQNEAQLDKSGLPSDRFFAERPEGSVSTLKIQRTQQEDSAVYLCASSHRRGSSNEQFFGPGTRLTVL.

The chain links TRBV19 to TRBJ2-6; no clear D gene. With 4 bases removed from V and 2 bases from J, the gap between germline ends came to 12 bases. This CDR3 region has 16 residues. CDR1 and CDR2 (germline): LNHDA, SQIVND (reference sequence). CDR3: CASSKGLKPGANVLTF. CDR3 DNA: TGTGCCAGTAGTAAAGGTCTTAAGCCTGGGGCCAACGTCCTGACTTTC.

The chain combines TRBV3-1 with TRBJ1-1; 7 bases line up with TRBD1. The CDR3 is 16 amino acids. V lost 5 bases and J lost 5; bases outside the gene matches: 14. Germline values: CDR1 LGHDT, CDR2 YNNKEL (reference sequence). The CDR3 spells CASSATGTAIGTEAFF. The CDR3 bases are TGTGCCAGCAGCGCTACCGGGACAGCAATAGGGACTGAAGCTTTCTTT.

The chain has TRBV10-3 and TRBJ2-5, with D possibly matching TRBD2 (5 bases). Germline loops: CDR1 ENHRY, CDR2 SYGVKD. This CDR3 region has 12 residues. Between the trimmed V and J ends, which lost 4 bases and 5 bases, there was a span of 8 bases. This chain's CDR3 is CAISAERETQYF. In DNA, the CDR3 is TGTGCCATCAGTGCGGAGCGGGAGACCCAGTACTTC.

V gene TRBV7-2 combines with J gene TRBJ1-5; D possibly corresponds to TRBD1 (5 bases). Trimming took 5 bases from V and 1 from J, leaving 12 bases between them. CDR3 length: 15 amino acids. Germline V gene lookup returns CDR1 SGHTA and CDR2 FQGNSA. CDR3 bases: TGTGCCAGCAGCCGGGACTCAGGAAGCAATCAGCCCCAGCATTTT. This encodes CASSRDSGSNQPQHF.

V and J are TRBV7-6 and TRBJ2-7, with 9 bases that match TRBD1. The V and J ends lost 4 bases and 7 bases, in that order; junction bases with no gene match: 8. The CDR3 has 14 residues. Germline lookup yields CDR1 SGHVS and CDR2 FNYEAQ. CDR3 region: CASSSATGGREQYF. The CDR3 DNA reads as TGTGCCAGCAGCTCAGCAACAGGGGGCAGGGAGCAGTACTTC.